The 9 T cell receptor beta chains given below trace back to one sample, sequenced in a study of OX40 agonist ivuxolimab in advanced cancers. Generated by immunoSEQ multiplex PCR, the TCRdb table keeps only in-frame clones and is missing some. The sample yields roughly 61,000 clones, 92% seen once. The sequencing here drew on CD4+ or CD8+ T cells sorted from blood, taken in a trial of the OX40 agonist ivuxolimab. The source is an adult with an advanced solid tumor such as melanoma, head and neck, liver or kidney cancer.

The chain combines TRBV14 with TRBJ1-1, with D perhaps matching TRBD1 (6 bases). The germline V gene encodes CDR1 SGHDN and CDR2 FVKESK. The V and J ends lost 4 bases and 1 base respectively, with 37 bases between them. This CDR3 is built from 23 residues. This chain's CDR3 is CASSPNLPGQKNKLYLRNTEAFF. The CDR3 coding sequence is TGTGCCAGCAGCCCGAATTTACCCGGACAGAAGAATAAACTATACCTGAGGAACACTGAAGCTTTCTTT.

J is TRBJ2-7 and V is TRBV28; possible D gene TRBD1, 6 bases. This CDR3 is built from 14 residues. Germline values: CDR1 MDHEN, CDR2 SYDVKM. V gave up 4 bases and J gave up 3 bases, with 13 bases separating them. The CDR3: CASSYTGIDYEQYF. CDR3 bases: TGTGCCAGCAGTTATACAGGGATCGACTACGAGCAGTACTTC. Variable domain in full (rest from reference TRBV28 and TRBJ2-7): DVKVTQSSRYLVKRTGEKVFLECVQDMDHENMFWYRQDPGLGLRLIYFSYDVKMKEKGDIPEGYSVSREKKERFSLILESASTNQTSMYLCASSYTGIDYEQYFGPGTRLTVT.

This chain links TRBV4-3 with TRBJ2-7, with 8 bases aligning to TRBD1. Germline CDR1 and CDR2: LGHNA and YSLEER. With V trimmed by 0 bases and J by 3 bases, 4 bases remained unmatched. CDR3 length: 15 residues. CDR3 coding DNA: TGCGCCAGCAGCCAAGAGAACGGACAGGGCTACGAGCAGTACTTC. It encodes CASSQENGQGYEQYF.

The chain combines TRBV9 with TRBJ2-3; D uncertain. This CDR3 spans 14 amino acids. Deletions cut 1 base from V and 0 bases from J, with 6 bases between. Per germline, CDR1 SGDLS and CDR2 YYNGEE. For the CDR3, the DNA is TGTGCCAGCAGCGTAAGTTTGAGCACAGATACGCAGTATTTT. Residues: CASSVSLSTDTQYF.

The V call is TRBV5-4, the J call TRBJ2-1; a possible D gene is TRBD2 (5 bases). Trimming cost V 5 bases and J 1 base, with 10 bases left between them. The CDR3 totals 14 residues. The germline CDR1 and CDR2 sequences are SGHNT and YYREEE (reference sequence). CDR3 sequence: CASRSAESYNEQFF. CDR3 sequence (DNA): TGTGCCAGCAGGTCAGCGGAATCCTACAATGAGCAGTTCTTC.

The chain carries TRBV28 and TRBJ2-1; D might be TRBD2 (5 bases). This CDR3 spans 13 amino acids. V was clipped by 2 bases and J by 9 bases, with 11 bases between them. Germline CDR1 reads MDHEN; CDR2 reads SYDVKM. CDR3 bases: TGTGCCAGCAGTTTAACGGCCGCGGGTGAGCAGTTCTTC. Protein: CASSLTAAGEQFF.

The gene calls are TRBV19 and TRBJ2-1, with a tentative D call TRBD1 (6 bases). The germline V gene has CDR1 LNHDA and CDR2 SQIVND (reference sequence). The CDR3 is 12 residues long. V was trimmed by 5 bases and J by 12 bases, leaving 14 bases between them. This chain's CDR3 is CASSVPGVGQFF. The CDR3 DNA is TGTGCCAGTAGTGTTCCAGGGGTGGGGCAGTTCTTC. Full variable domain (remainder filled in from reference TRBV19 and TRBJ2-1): DGGITQSPKYLFRKEGQNVTLSCEQNLNHDAMYWYRQDPGQGLRLIYYSQIVNDFQKGDIAEGYSVSREKKESFPLTVTSAQKNPTAFYLCASSVPGVGQFFGPGTRLTVL.

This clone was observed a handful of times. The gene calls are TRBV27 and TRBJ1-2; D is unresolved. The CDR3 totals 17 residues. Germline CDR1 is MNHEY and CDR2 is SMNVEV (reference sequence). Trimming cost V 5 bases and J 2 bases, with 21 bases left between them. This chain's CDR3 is CASSPRFRAPGNYGYTF. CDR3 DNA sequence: TGTGCCAGCAGTCCCCGGTTCCGGGCCCCGGGGAACTATGGCTACACCTTC.

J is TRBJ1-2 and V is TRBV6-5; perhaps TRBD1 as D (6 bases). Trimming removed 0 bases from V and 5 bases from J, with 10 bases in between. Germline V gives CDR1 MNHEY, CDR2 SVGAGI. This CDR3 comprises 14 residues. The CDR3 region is CASSYSGGNYGYTF. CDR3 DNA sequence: TGTGCCAGCAGTTACTCAGGGGGGAATTATGGCTACACCTTC.